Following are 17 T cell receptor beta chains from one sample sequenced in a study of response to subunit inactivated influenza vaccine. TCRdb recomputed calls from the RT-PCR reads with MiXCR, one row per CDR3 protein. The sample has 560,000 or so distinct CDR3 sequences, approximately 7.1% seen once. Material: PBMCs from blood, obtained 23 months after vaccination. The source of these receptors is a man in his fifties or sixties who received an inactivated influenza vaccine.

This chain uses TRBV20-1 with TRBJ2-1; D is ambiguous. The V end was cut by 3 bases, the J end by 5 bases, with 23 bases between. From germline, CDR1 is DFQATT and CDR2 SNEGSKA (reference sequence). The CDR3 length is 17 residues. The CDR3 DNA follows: TGCAGTGCTAGTCTCGGCGGAAGGGTATGGGGAAACAATGAGCAGTTCTTC. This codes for CSASLGGRVWGNNEQFF.

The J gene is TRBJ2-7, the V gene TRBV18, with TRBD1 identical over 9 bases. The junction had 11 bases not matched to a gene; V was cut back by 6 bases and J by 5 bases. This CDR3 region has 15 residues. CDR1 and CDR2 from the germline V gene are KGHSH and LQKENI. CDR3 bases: TGTGCCAGCTCCCCTCGAGGACAGGGGTATAACGAGCAGTACTTC. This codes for CASSPRGQGYNEQYF.

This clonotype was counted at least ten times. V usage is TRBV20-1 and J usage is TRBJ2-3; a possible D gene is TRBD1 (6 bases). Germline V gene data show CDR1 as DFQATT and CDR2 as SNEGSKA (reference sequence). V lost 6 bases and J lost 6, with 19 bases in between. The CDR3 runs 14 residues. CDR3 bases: TGCAGTGCCCAGGACAGAAGGATCGGGGATACGCAGTATTTT. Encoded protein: CSAQDRRIGDTQYF.

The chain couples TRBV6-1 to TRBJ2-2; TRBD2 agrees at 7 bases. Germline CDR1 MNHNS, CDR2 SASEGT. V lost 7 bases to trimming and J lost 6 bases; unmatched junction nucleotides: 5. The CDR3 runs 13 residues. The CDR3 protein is CASTGGVAGELFF. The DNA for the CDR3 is TGTGCCAGCACGGGGGGAGTCGCCGGGGAGCTGTTTTTT.

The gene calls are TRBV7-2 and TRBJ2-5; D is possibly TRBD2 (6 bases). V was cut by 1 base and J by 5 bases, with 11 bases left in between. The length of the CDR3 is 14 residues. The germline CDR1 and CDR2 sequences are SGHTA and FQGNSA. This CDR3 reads CASSLGREYETQYF. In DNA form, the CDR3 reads TGTGCCAGCAGCTTAGGTCGGGAGTACGAGACCCAGTACTTC.

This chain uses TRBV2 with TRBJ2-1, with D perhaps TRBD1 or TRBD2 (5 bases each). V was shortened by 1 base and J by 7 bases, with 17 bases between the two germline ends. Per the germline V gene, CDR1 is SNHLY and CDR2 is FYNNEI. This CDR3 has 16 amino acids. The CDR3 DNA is TGTGCCAGCAGTGAAGGACGACACAGGTCGGGAAATGAGCAGTTCTTC. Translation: CASSEGRHRSGNEQFF.

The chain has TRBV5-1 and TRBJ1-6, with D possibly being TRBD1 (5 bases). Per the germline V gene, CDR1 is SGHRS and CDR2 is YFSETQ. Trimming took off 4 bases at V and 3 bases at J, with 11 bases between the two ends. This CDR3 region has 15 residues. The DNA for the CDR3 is TGCGCCAGCAGCCTGGATCAGGGCTATAATTCACCCCTCCACTTT. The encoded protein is CASSLDQGYNSPLHF.

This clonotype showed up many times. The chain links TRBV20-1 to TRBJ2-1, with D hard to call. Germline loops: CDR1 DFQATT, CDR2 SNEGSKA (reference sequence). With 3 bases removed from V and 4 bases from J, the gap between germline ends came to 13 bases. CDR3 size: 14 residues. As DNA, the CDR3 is TGCAGTGCTAGTTTGGTAAAAGGTTACAATGAGCAGTTCTTC. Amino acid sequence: CSASLVKGYNEQFF.

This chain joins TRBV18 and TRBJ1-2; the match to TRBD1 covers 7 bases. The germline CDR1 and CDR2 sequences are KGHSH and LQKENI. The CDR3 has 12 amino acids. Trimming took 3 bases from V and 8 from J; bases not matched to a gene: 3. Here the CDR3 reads CASSPTGVGYTF. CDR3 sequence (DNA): TGTGCCAGCTCACCTACAGGGGTCGGCTACACCTTC.

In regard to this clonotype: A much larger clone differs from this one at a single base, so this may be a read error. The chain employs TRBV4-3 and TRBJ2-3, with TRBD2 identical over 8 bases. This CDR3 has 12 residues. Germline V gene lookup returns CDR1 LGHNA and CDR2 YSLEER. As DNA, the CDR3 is TGCGCCAACAGCAGTATAGCGGGACTGCAGTATTTT. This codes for CANSSIAGLQYF.

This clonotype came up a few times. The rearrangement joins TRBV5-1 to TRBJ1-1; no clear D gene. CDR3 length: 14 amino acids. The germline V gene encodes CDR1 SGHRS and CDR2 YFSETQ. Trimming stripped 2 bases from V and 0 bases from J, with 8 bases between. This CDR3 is CASSLRPLNTEAFF. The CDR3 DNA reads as TGCGCCAGCAGCTTAAGGCCTTTGAACACTGAAGCTTTCTTT.

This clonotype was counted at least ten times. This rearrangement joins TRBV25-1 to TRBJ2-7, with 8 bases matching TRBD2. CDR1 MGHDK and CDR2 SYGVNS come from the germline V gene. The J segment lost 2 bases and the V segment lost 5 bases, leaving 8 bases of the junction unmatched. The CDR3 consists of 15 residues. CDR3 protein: CASSRLSGSAYEQYF. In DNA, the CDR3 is TGTGCCAGCAGTAGACTCAGCGGGAGTGCCTACGAGCAGTACTTC.

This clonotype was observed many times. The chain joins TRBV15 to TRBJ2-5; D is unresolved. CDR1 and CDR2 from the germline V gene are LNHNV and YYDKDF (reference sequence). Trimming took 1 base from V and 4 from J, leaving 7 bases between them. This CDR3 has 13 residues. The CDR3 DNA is TGTGCCACCAGCAGAGTGGGGTCAGAGACCCAGTACTTC. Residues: CATSRVGSETQYF.

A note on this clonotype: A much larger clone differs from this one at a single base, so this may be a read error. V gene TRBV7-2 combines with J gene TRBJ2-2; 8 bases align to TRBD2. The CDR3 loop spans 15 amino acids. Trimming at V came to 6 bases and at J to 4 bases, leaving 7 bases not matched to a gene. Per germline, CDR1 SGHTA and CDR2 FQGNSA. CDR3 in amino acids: CASRGSGVSTGELFF. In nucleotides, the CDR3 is TGTGCCAGCAGGGGTAGCGGGGTGAGCACCGGGGAGCTGTTTTTT.

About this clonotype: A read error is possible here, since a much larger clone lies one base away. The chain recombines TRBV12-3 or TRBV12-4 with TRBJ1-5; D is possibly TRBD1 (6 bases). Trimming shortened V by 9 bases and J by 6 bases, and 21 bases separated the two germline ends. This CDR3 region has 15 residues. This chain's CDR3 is CARSGLSRGSQPQHF. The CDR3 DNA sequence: TGTGCCAGAAGTGGACTATCCAGGGGTTCTCAGCCCCAGCATTTT.

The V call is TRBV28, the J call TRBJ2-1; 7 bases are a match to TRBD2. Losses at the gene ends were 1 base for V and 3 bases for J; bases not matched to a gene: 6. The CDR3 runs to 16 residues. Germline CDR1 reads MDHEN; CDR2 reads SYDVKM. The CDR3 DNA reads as TGTGCCAGCAGTTTATACGGCGGGAGCGGCTACAATGAGCAGTTCTTC. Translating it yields CASSLYGGSGYNEQFF.

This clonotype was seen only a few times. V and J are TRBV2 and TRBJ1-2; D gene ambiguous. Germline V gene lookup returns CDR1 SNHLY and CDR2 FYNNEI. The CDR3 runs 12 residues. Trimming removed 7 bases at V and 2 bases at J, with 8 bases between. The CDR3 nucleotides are TGTGCCAGCACCCGGGCCAACTATGGCTACACCTTC. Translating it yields CASTRANYGYTF. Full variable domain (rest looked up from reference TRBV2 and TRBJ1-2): EPEVTQTPSHQVTQMGQEVILRCVPISNHLYFYWYRQILGQKVEFLVSFYNNEISEKSEIFDDQFSVERPDGSNFTLKIRSTKLEDSAMYFCASTRANYGYTFGSGTRLTVV.